A single sample gave rise to the 3 T cell receptor beta chains below, sequenced in a study of T cell repertoires in ileal Crohn's disease. The repertoire was sequenced with immunoSEQ multiplex PCR; TCRdb's copy has only in-frame clones and lacks some. Of several thousand clones detected, 55% to 80% appear once; the ten largest clones hold 9%. The time point here: proximal margin of the surgical specimen (macroscopically non-inflamed). The sequencing input was ileal tissue. These receptors were collected from an adult with Crohn's disease.

The chain links TRBV13 to TRBJ2-7; TRBD1 aligns across 10 bases. From germline, CDR1 is PRHDT and CDR2 FYEKMQ (reference sequence). The CDR3 extends over 15 amino acids. After removal of 0 bases from V and 4 bases from J, the junction contained 3 bases not matched to a gene. DNA for the CDR3: TGTGCCAGCAGCTTAGGGACAGGGGGCCCGTACGAGCAGTACTTC. Translation gives CASSLGTGGPYEQYF.

This clone was counted between two and nine times. The CDR3: CASTLRGAFLNGYTF. CDR3 bases: TGTGCCAGTACTCTCCGAGGAGCCTTCCTAAATGGCTACACCTTC. This chain connects TRBV19 to TRBJ1-2; D not certain. The germline V gene has CDR1 LNHDA and CDR2 SQIVND (reference sequence). The CDR3 runs to 15 residues. The germline V and J ends were trimmed by 7 bases and 6 bases, with 21 bases remaining between them.

The V and J genes are TRBV5-6 and TRBJ1-1; possible D gene TRBD1, 6 bases. The V end lost 0 bases, the J end lost 4 bases, and 13 bases lay between the germline ends. The germline V gene encodes CDR1 SGHDT and CDR2 YYEEEE. This CDR3 spans 15 amino acids. CDR3 protein: CASSLVAGAATEAFF. The DNA of the CDR3 is TGTGCCAGCAGCTTGGTGGCAGGGGCAGCCACTGAAGCTTTCTTT.